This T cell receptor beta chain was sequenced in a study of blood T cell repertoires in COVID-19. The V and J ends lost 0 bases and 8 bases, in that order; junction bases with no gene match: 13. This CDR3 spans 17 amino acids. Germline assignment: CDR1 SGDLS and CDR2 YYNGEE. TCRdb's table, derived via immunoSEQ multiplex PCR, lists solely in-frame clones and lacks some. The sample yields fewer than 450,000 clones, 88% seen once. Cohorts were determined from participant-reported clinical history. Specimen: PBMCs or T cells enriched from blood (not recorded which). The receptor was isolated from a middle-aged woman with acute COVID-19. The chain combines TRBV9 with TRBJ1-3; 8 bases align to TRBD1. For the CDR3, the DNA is TGTGCCAGCAGCGTAGCCTCTGGACAGGGTATCCTAGACACCATATATTTT. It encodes CASSVASGQGILDTIYF.